This T cell receptor (beta chain) was recovered during a study of cytomegalovirus exposure and HLA in healthy donors. Findings and limits, study-wide: There were a few CMV-associated chains whose specificity for CMV antigens was confirmed in vitro. Approximately 17,000 TCR beta sequences were associated with HLA alleles at 0.05 false discovery rate in a later analysis.

This clone was detected only once. Its antigen remains unknown. In the PCR, 60 Vbeta and 13 Jbeta primers were used. Assay used: immunoSEQ multiplex PCR; TCRdb lists only in-frame clones, some missing. The sample gives roughly 150,000 clones, nearly 70% of which show up once; 10% is in the top ten. The CDR3 covers 12 residues. The V gene lost 6 bases and the J gene lost 8 bases, with 11 bases spanning the gap. In germline, CDR1 is MNHEY, CDR2 SVGAGI. Everyone who donated was a healthy bone marrow donor. The sample was PBMCs. The chain recombines TRBV6-5 with TRBJ1-5, with D uncertain. The receptor's source is a man aged 30-40 years in good health and CMV-seropositive. The CDR3 nucleotides read TGTGCCAGCAGCCCCGGGAGGGAGCCCCAGCATTTT. The encoded protein is CASSPGREPQHF.